This T cell receptor (beta chain) was documented in a study of T-cell memory formation after mild COVID-19. Study-level points and caveats: CD4/CD8 balance characterized clones contracting day 15 to 85, and CD4+ skew characterized later expanders. Researchers found some responding clones in pre-infection memory, a sign that cross-reactive memory joined.

Germline V gene sequence: CDR1 DFQATT, CDR2 SNEGSKA (reference sequence). The V end was cut by 5 bases, the J end by 3 bases, with 9 bases between. The length of the CDR3 is 12 residues. This clonotype was recorded once. Its antigen is not identified. MiXCR, applied by TCRdb to the 5' RACE reads, yields one record per CDR3 protein. The table includes about 390,000 distinct CDR3 sequences, about a sixth detected once. The TCR originated in a man aged 18 to 29 who had mild COVID-19 (a few samples of this study predate the infection). Cell type and time point are not known. This chain joins TRBV20-1 and TRBJ2-3; no reliable D call. The sample was PBMCs or a T cell subset sorted from them (not recorded which). The CDR3 DNA reads as TGCAGTGCTCGTCCCTTGACAGATACGCAGTATTTT. Amino acids: CSARPLTDTQYF.